A single sample gave rise to the 15 T cell receptor beta chains below, sequenced in a study of immune heterogeneity within non-small cell lung tumors. Multiplex PCR amplified TCR beta CDR3 with 32 V and 13 J primers. A single record per CDR3 protein comes from TCRdb applying MiXCR to the multiplex PCR reads. The data hold more than 9,000 distinct CDR3 sequences, with more than 25% observed a single time. Each sample used about 0.55 ug of genomic DNA from bulk tumor tissue. In surgery, several biopsies were collected from each primary tumor at widely spaced sites. Patients went through curative surgery, and their non-small cell lung cancer was untreated and newly diagnosed. Sequencing input: lung tumor tissue. These receptors were collected from a woman between 45 and 60 years old with non-small cell lung cancer.

This clonotype appeared many times. The V gene is TRBV11-2, the J gene TRBJ2-7; D tentatively fits TRBD1 or TRBD2 (5 bases each). V was cut by 1 base and J by 6 bases, with 25 bases left in between. In germline, CDR1 is SGHAT, CDR2 FQNNGV. The CDR3 loop spans 18 amino acids. The CDR3 reads CASSLGRAEKVGECEQYF. The CDR3 DNA reads TGTGCCAGCAGCTTAGGTCGTGCCGAAAAGGTGGGGGAGTGCGAGCAGTACTTC. The variable domain in full, with the rest retrieved from reference TRBV11-2 and TRBJ2-7, is EAGVAQSPRYKIIEKRQSVAFWCNPISGHATLYWYQQILGQGPKLLIQFQNNGVVDDSQLPKDRFSAERLKGVDSTLKIQPAKLEDSAVYLCASSLGRAEKVGECEQYFGPGTRLTVT.

This clonotype occurred a few times. V is TRBV18 and J is TRBJ2-5; D gene unclear. The germline V gene encodes CDR1 KGHSH and CDR2 LQKENI. V was clipped by 2 bases and J by 5 bases, with 3 bases between them. The CDR3 is 11 amino acids. The CDR3 nucleotides read TGTGCCAGCTCACCAGCTGAGACCCAGTACTTC. It specifies CASSPAETQYF.

Worth noting for this clonotype: An end of the junction does not agree with germline; a read error may underlie this. The genes are TRBV5-4 and TRBJ1-2; the D gene is possibly TRBD1 (5 bases). Germline V gives CDR1 SGHNT, CDR2 YYREEE (reference sequence). This CDR3 contains 14 residues. In nucleotides, the CDR3 is TGTGCCAGCAGCTTTTGGGGGAGTGGCTATGGCTACGCCTTC. This translates into CASSFWGSGYGYAF.

As to this clonotype: A much larger clone differs by one base, so this may be a read error. The chain recombines TRBV7-8 with TRBJ2-1, with D possibly being TRBD1 or TRBD2 (6 bases each). Trimming stripped 2 bases from V and 13 bases from J, with 15 bases between. Germline CDR1 reads SGHVS; CDR2 reads FQNEAQ. The CDR3 runs to 13 residues. The CDR3 loop is CASSLSGAPTQFF. In DNA form, the CDR3 reads TGTGCCAGCAGCTTATCGGGGGCCCCGACCCAGTTCTTC.

This clonotype was seen a handful of times. This sequence joins TRBV7-3 and TRBJ1-1, with D tentatively TRBD1 (5 bases). The V gene lost 7 bases and the J gene lost 4 bases, with 19 bases spanning the gap. CDR3 length: 15 residues. Germline lookup yields CDR1 SGHTA and CDR2 FQGTGA. The CDR3 nucleotides are TGTGCCAGCACCTCAACGTGGCTAAGGGGCACTGAAGCTTTCTTT. This translates into CASTSTWLRGTEAFF.

This clonotype was recorded at least ten times. The chain recombines TRBV24-1 with TRBJ2-3; 8 nucleotides line up with TRBD2. V gave up 2 bases and J gave up 2 bases; unmatched junction bases: 2. Germline assignment: CDR1 KGHDR and CDR2 SFDVKD. CDR3 size: 15 residues. CDR3 region: CATSDSAGDTDTQYF. CDR3 DNA: TGTGCCACCAGTGATTCAGCGGGGGACACAGATACGCAGTATTTT.

This clonotype has a count of ten or more. J is TRBJ2-1 and V is TRBV27; 11 bases fit TRBD2. V dropped 7 bases and J dropped 5; count of bases not matched to a gene: 16. CDR1 is MNHEY, CDR2 SMNVEV, per germline (reference sequence). The CDR3 runs to 18 residues. CDR3 DNA: TGTGCCAGCACCCAGAGAAAGCCGGGACTAGCGGCTAACAATGAGCAGTTCTTC. It is translated as CASTQRKPGLAANNEQFF.

The rearrangement uses TRBV7-9 and TRBJ2-6, with 8 nucleotides matching TRBD2. This CDR3 comprises 18 residues. The V segment lost 7 bases and the J segment 0 bases; nucleotides outside the gene matches: 11. Germline CDR1 and CDR2: SEHNR and FQNEAQ (reference sequence). The CDR3 nucleotides are TGTGCCAGCATCCAATCGGGACTAGACTTCTCTGGGGCCAACGTCCTGACTTTC. It translates to CASIQSGLDFSGANVLTF.

In its sample, this clonotype ranks as medium-sized. V usage is TRBV4-1 and J usage is TRBJ1-2; a possible D gene is TRBD1 (5 bases). Germline lookup yields CDR1 MGHRA and CDR2 YSYEKL. Trimming removed 1 base at V and 3 bases at J, with 18 bases between. This CDR3 spans 17 amino acids. In DNA, the CDR3 is TGCGCCAGCAGCCAAGGTCGGGGCTCGCGAGGTTACTATGGCTACACCTTC. It yields the protein CASSQGRGSRGYYGYTF.

V gene TRBV7-6 combines with J gene TRBJ2-7; no firm D call. V dropped 1 base and J dropped 5 bases, with 3 bases sitting between them. Germline V gives CDR1 SGHVS, CDR2 FNYEAQ. The length of the CDR3 is 11 residues. The CDR3 DNA is TGTGCCAGCAGCTTAGGGAACGAGCAGTACTTC. Its translation is CASSLGNEQYF.

The gene calls are TRBV12-3 or TRBV12-4 and TRBJ1-5; unclear D gene. This CDR3 is built from 12 residues. V lost 5 bases and J lost 12, with 14 bases in between. This CDR3 is CASSNSGPLQHF. The DNA of the CDR3 is TGTGCCAGCAGTAACTCAGGTCCACTCCAGCATTTT.

A note on this clonotype: It may be a read error: a sequence one base away is much more abundant. The genes are TRBV12-3 or TRBV12-4 and TRBJ2-3; possibly TRBD1 or TRBD2 for D (6 bases each). V gave up 6 bases and J gave up 0 bases, with 16 bases separating them. The CDR3 contains 16 residues. The chain's CDR3 is CASSYFGGGSTDTQYF. The CDR3 DNA reads as TGTGCCAGCAGCTACTTTGGAGGGGGTAGCACAGATACGCAGTATTTT.

Ten or more counts support this clonotype. The CDR3 DNA sequence: TGTGCCAGCAGTTTGGGACTAGCGGCCCACAATGAGCAGTTCTTC. Its translation: CASSLGLAAHNEQFF. This chain links TRBV6-1 with TRBJ2-1; 11 bases are shared with TRBD2. The CDR3 length is 15 residues. J was trimmed by 5 bases and V by 5 bases; bases with no gene match: 5. CDR1 is MNHNS and CDR2 is SASEGT in the germline V gene.

At least ten counts were recorded for this clonotype. The chain has TRBV2 and TRBJ2-5; D is unclear. Germline V CDR1 and CDR2: SNHLY, FYNNEI. The V and J ends lost 4 bases and 1 base respectively, with 13 bases between them. The CDR3 runs 15 residues. CDR3 coding DNA: TGTGCCAGCAGTGTCATAGGCGGTCCCCAAGAGACCCAGTACTTC. Amino acid sequence: CASSVIGGPQETQYF.

This clonotype is deemed medium-sized (0.01 to 0.1%). This chain links TRBV19 with TRBJ2-7, with D maybe TRBD2 (6 bases). Germline CDR1 reads LNHDA; CDR2 reads SQIVND (reference sequence). V lost 5 bases and J lost 5, with 19 bases in between. The CDR3 sequence is 15 residues long. The CDR3 region has the DNA TGTGCCAGTAGTCCAGAAGGAGGAGGGTTGCACGAGCAGTACTTC. Translating it yields CASSPEGGGLHEQYF.